In its sample, the clone carrying this TCR beta chain was seen once. The antigen is undetermined. Th1 cells were collected as flow-through following bead selections for CD25, CD56 and CD294. The T cell receptor alpha and beta CDR3 regions were amplified from mRNA by semiquantitative ARM-PCR. Exponential amplification used communal superprimers after tagged nested gene-specific primers in ARM-PCR. TCRdb ran MiXCR on the multiplex PCR reads and lists one entry per CDR3 protein. The table has roughly 13,000 distinct CDR3 sequences, around two thirds seen once. The sample belongs to a study of relationships among human T cell subsets. The CDR3 is made up of 13 amino acids. With 3 bases removed from V and 5 bases from J, the gap between germline ends came to 9 bases. Germline lookup yields CDR1 SGHRS and CDR2 YFSETQ. Study-wide results and limits: Substantial CDR3 sharing among Th1, Th2 and regulatory cells suggested stochastic fate choice. The seven subsets showed no significant differences in gene usage or CDR3 length.

The receptor was isolated from a man aged 35 to 55 in good health. V is TRBV5-1 and J is TRBJ2-4, with D unresolved. The sample comprised CD4+ Th1 cells sorted from blood. The CDR3 DNA sequence: TGCGCCAGCAGCTATGACGGTCAAAACATTCAGTACTTC. Its translation: CASSYDGQNIQYF. The complete variable domain, with remaining parts taken from reference TRBV5-1 and TRBJ2-4, reads KAGVTQTPRYLIKTRGQQVTLSCSPISGHRSVSWYQQTPGQGLQFLFEYFSETQRNKGNFPGRFSGRQFSNSRSEMNVSTLELGDSALYLCASSYDGQNIQYFGAGTRLSVL.